Below, 26 T cell receptor beta chains from the same sample are listed, as sequenced in a study of T cell repertoires in cytomegalovirus infection. One entry per CDR3 protein, called by TCRdb with MiXCR from the reads. The sample gives more than 400,000 distinct CDR3 sequences, about 25% of which show up once; roughly an eighth is in the top ten. Sequences were obtained from PBMCs. These TCRs come from a human donor in good health (CMV status not recorded). Some clones in this sample may be carry-over from other donors' samples.

This clonotype was counted ten times or more. The chain couples TRBV7-2 to TRBJ1-1; no definite D call. Germline-derived CDR1 and CDR2 are SGHTA and FQGNSA. The CDR3 is 13 residues long. V gave up 1 base and J gave up 3 bases, with 6 bases separating them. CDR3 bases: TGTGCCAGCAGCTTAGGCCCAGACACTGAAGCTTTCTTT. Translated: CASSLGPDTEAFF.

This clonotype appeared a single time. The V call is TRBV2, the J call TRBJ2-7, with D hard to call. The germline CDR1 and CDR2 sequences are SNHLY and FYNNEI. The CDR3 contains 12 residues. V dropped 5 bases and J dropped 2 bases, with 7 bases sitting between them. CDR3 in amino acids: CASSSTAYEQYV. In DNA, the CDR3 is TGTGCCAGCAGTAGTACCGCCTACGAGCAGTACGTC.

The V and J genes are TRBV11-3 and TRBJ2-1; no definite D call. The germline V and J ends were trimmed by 4 bases and 10 bases, with 17 bases remaining between them. The CDR3 contains 14 residues. Germline values: CDR1 SGHNT, CDR2 YENEEA. CDR3 DNA sequence: TGTGCCAGCAGCTCCTTTATGGTTCCTCACGAGCAGTTCTTC. This sequence encodes CASSSFMVPHEQFF.

This clonotype was seen more than once but under ten times. The chain couples TRBV19 to TRBJ1-2, with TRBD1 matching over 8 bases. After removal of 3 bases from V and 4 bases from J, the junction contained 4 bases not matched to a gene. The CDR3 loop spans 14 amino acids. Germline CDR1 LNHDA, CDR2 SQIVND (reference sequence). CDR3: CASSIGQGLYGYTF. CDR3 sequence (DNA): TGTGCCAGTAGTATCGGACAGGGCCTCTATGGCTACACCTTC.

This clonotype has a handful of counts. The chain joins TRBV4-3 to TRBJ2-4; 9 positions match TRBD2. The CDR3 sequence is 16 residues long. V shed 0 bases and J 5 bases; nucleotides not matched to a gene: 5. Germline assignment: CDR1 LGHNA and CDR2 YSLEER. CDR3 residues: CASSQDLLAGQNIQYF. In DNA, the CDR3 is TGCGCCAGCAGCCAAGATTTGCTAGCGGGGCAAAACATTCAGTACTTC.

This clonotype showed up just a few times. The V gene is TRBV3-1, the J gene TRBJ2-1; 10 nucleotides agree with TRBD2. J lost 5 bases, V lost 5 bases, and 6 bases had no gene match. The CDR3 extends over 15 amino acids. Germline CDR1 is LGHDT and CDR2 is YNNKEL (reference sequence). The CDR3, as DNA: TGTGCCAGCAGCGACGTAGCGGGAGGAAACAATGAGCAGTTCTTC. Translating gives CASSDVAGGNNEQFF.

In this sample, this clonotype turned up many times. The chain combines TRBV6-5 with TRBJ2-7; D tentatively fits TRBD1 or TRBD2 (5 bases each). The CDR3 covers 14 residues. Germline assignment: CDR1 MNHEY and CDR2 SVGAGI. V dropped 6 bases and J dropped 1 base, with 13 bases sitting between them. The CDR3 nucleotides are TGTGCCAGCAGCAGAACGAGGGGTTCCTACGAGCAGTACTTC. Its translation is CASSRTRGSYEQYF.

The chain joins TRBV5-6 to TRBJ1-3, with D uncertain. The ends were cut back, 4 bases at V and 2 bases at J, with 25 bases in the middle. The CDR3 is made up of 19 amino acids. CDR1 is SGHDT, CDR2 YYEEEE, per germline. The CDR3 DNA sequence: TGTGCCAGCAGCCCCGGTTTCAGGTCCGCCGAAGGGCCTGGAAACACCATATATTTT. It codes for CASSPGFRSAEGPGNTIYF.

The J gene is TRBJ2-5, the V gene TRBV7-2; D might be TRBD2 (7 bases). In germline, CDR1 is SGHTA, CDR2 FQGNSA. V shed 1 base and J shed 7 bases, with 13 bases lying between them. The CDR3 contains 14 residues. The DNA of the CDR3 is TGTGCCAGCAGCTTAGGGACAAGGGGGGGGACCCAGTACTTC. This sequence encodes CASSLGTRGGTQYF.

This clonotype was counted ten times or more. This chain links TRBV7-2 with TRBJ2-1, with a tentative D call TRBD1 (6 bases). Trimming took 1 base from V and 5 from J, leaving 9 bases between them. The CDR3 is made up of 14 amino acids. Looked up from germline, CDR1 is SGHTA and CDR2 is FQGNSA. The CDR3 sequence: CASSLDRVNNEQFF. CDR3 DNA: TGTGCCAGCAGCTTAGACAGGGTCAACAATGAGCAGTTCTTC.

The chain couples TRBV11-2 to TRBJ2-5, with D perhaps matching TRBD1 or TRBD2 (5 bases each). Deletions cut 5 bases from V and 2 bases from J, with 21 bases between. The germline V gene has CDR1 SGHAT and CDR2 FQNNGV. The CDR3 covers 17 residues. CDR3 sequence reads: CASSRWGFEAIQETQYF. The CDR3 coding sequence is TGTGCCAGCAGCCGGTGGGGGTTCGAGGCGATTCAAGAGACCCAGTACTTC.

At least ten counts were recorded for this clonotype. The V gene is TRBV12-3 or TRBV12-4, the J gene TRBJ1-1, with TRBD1 identical over 7 bases. The V segment lost 6 bases and the J segment 1 base; nucleotides outside the gene matches: 2. The CDR3 is 13 residues long. CDR3 sequence reads: CASRTGENTEAFF. Written as DNA, the CDR3 is TGTGCCAGCAGAACAGGGGAGAACACTGAAGCTTTCTTT.

The chain recombines TRBV12-3 or TRBV12-4 with TRBJ2-1; D is unresolved. This CDR3 has 14 amino acids. V was clipped by 3 bases and J by 4 bases, with 10 bases between them. The CDR3: CASSLGNVYNEQFF. In nucleotides, the CDR3 is TGTGCCAGCAGTTTGGGGAACGTATACAATGAGCAGTTCTTC.

This clonotype came up many times. This rearrangement joins TRBV7-2 to TRBJ2-3; D is undetermined. The CDR3 length is 12 residues. With 6 bases removed from V and 0 bases from J, the gap between germline ends came to 4 bases. CDR1 is SGHTA, CDR2 FQGNSA, per germline. CDR3: CASSLSTDTQYF. The CDR3 bases are TGTGCCAGCAGTCTTAGCACAGATACGCAGTATTTT.

The chain employs TRBV20-1 and TRBJ2-2, with D unresolved. Germline V lookup: CDR1 DFQATT, CDR2 SNEGSKA (reference sequence). Trimming left V 3 bases short and J 4 bases short, with 12 bases between. The CDR3 loop spans 14 amino acids. The CDR3 protein is CSASSLRSTGELFF. The CDR3, as DNA: TGCAGTGCTAGTTCTCTCCGGTCCACCGGGGAGCTGTTTTTT.

This clonotype was observed a single time. This sequence joins TRBV20-1 and TRBJ2-1; D not certain. Germline V gene sequence: CDR1 DFQATT, CDR2 SNEGSKA (reference sequence). V lost 4 bases, J lost 3 bases, and 10 bases lay in between. CDR3 length: 13 residues. For the CDR3, the DNA is TGCAGTGCTAATGACTGGGGCTACAATGAGCAGTTCTTC. Its protein is CSANDWGYNEQFF.

The V gene is TRBV28, the J gene TRBJ1-6, with D perhaps TRBD1 (6 bases). The CDR3 length is 15 residues. Germline V CDR1 and CDR2: MDHEN, SYDVKM. Trimming removed 3 bases from V and 16 bases from J, with 22 bases in between. The CDR3 region has the DNA TGTGCCAGCAGTTTCGCGGACAGTATCAATCAAATACTCCACTTT. It is translated as CASSFADSINQILHF. The full variable domain, with the rest looked up from reference TRBV28 and TRBJ1-6, is DVKVTQSSRYLVKRTGEKVFLECVQDMDHENMFWYRQDPGLGLRLIYFSYDVKMKEKGDIPEGYSVSREKKERFSLILESASTNQTSMYLCASSFADSINQILHFGNGTRLTVT.

This clonotype was counted only a few times. The rearrangement joins TRBV7-6 to TRBJ2-5; either TRBD1 or TRBD2 may fit D (5 bases each). Per germline, CDR1 SGHVS and CDR2 FNYEAQ. The CDR3 is 16 residues long. Trimming cost V 5 bases and J 5 bases, with 21 bases left between them. The CDR3: CASSKHRDRPSETQYF. DNA of the CDR3: TGTGCCAGCAGCAAGCACCGGGACCGTCCATCCGAGACCCAGTACTTC.

This chain joins TRBV11-1 and TRBJ1-6; the D is unclear. Trimming removed 2 bases from V and 7 bases from J, with 15 bases in between. From germline, CDR1 is SGHAT and CDR2 FQDESV (reference sequence). The CDR3 has 16 residues. The CDR3 here is CASSLSAGKGNSPLHF. The CDR3 nucleotides are TGTGCCAGCAGCTTATCGGCGGGAAAGGGAAATTCACCCCTCCACTTT.

This clonotype was recorded a few times. This chain joins TRBV19 and TRBJ2-7; D may match TRBD1 or TRBD2 (5 bases each). V lost 7 bases, J lost 2 bases, and 27 bases lay in between. Germline V lookup: CDR1 LNHDA, CDR2 SQIVND (reference sequence). CDR3 length: 18 residues. CDR3 bases: TGTGCCAGTACCCAGGGAACTAGGCCTACGAACCAAGCCTACGAGCAGTACTTC. Translation: CASTQGTRPTNQAYEQYF.

This clonotype was seen more than once but under ten times. CDR3 sequence: CASSLQGAYDYGYTF. DNA for the CDR3: TGTGCCAGTAGTTTACAGGGGGCGTACGACTATGGCTACACCTTC. The rearrangement links TRBV19 to TRBJ1-2, with 9 nucleotides matching TRBD1. With 5 bases clipped from V and 3 bases from J, the junction kept 7 bases outside the gene matches. This CDR3 has 15 residues. Germline V lookup: CDR1 LNHDA, CDR2 SQIVND (reference sequence). The full variable domain, completed using reference TRBV19 and TRBJ1-2, is DGGITQSPKYLFRKEGQNVTLSCEQNLNHDAMYWYRQDPGQGLRLIYYSQIVNDFQKGDIAEGYSVSREKKESFPLTVTSAQKNPTAFYLCASSLQGAYDYGYTFGSGTRLTVV.

Only a few counts were recorded for this clonotype. V and J are TRBV7-9 and TRBJ1-2; D unresolved. The V gene's germline CDR1 is SEHNR and CDR2 FQNEAQ (reference sequence). The CDR3 spans 14 residues. V lost 2 bases, J lost 4 bases, and 11 bases lay in between. In DNA form, the CDR3 reads TGTGCCAGCAGCTTAAGTGAACGGATCTATGGCTACACCTTC. Translating it yields CASSLSERIYGYTF.

This clonotype was seen a few times. The rearrangement uses TRBV11-2 and TRBJ2-1, with TRBD2 matching over 12 bases. J gave up 3 bases and V 5 bases, and 14 bases lay outside the gene matches. CDR3 length: 19 amino acids. Germline V CDR1 and CDR2: SGHAT, FQNNGV. The CDR3 spells CASSALGLAGGPRYNEQFF. CDR3 in DNA: TGTGCCAGCAGCGCCCTGGGTCTAGCGGGAGGGCCTCGCTACAATGAGCAGTTCTTC. Together with reference TRBV11-2 and TRBJ2-1, the CDR3 gives the full variable domain: EAGVAQSPRYKIIEKRQSVAFWCNPISGHATLYWYQQILGQGPKLLIQFQNNGVVDDSQLPKDRFSAERLKGVDSTLKIQPAKLEDSAVYLCASSALGLAGGPRYNEQFFGPGTRLTVL.

This clonotype was counted only a few times. V and J are TRBV6-5 and TRBJ2-7, with D tentatively TRBD1 (6 bases). V was pared by 5 bases and J by 7 bases, with 15 bases between. CDR1 MNHEY and CDR2 SVGAGI come from the germline V gene. The CDR3 spans 13 residues. The CDR3 here is CASSTYRDGEQYV. The CDR3 nucleotides are TGTGCCAGCAGTACCTACAGGGATGGTGAGCAGTACGTC.

The V call is TRBV3-1, the J call TRBJ2-2, with 9 bases matching TRBD1. The germline V gene has CDR1 LGHDT and CDR2 YNNKEL (reference sequence). V was clipped by 1 base and J by 6 bases; unmatched bases: 9. The CDR3 runs to 17 residues. The CDR3 is CASSQGWDRARSGELFF. The CDR3 DNA reads as TGTGCCAGCAGCCAAGGTTGGGACAGGGCCAGGTCCGGGGAGCTGTTTTTT.

This clonotype has just a few counts. DNA of the CDR3: TGTGCCAGCAGCCCTACGGGTGAAAGTTCACCCCTCCACTTT. Translation: CASSPTGESSPLHF. V gene TRBV12-3 or TRBV12-4 combines with J gene TRBJ1-6; D is ambiguous. The CDR3 is 14 residues long. V was clipped by 6 bases and J by 9 bases, with 15 bases between them.